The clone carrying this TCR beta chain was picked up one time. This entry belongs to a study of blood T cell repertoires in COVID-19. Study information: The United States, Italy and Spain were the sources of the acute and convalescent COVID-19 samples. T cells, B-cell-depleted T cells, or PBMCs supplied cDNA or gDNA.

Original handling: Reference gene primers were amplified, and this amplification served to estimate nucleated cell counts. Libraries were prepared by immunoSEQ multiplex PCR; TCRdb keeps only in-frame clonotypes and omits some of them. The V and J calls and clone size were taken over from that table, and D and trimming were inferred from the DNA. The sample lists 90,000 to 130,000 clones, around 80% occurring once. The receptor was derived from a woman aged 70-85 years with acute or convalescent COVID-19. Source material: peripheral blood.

The CDR3 spells CASSSGIYEQYF. The CDR3 DNA is TGTGCCAGCAGCTCCGGGATTTACGAGCAGTACTTC. The rearrangement uses TRBV5-4 and TRBJ2-7; the D gene is possibly TRBD2 (5 bases). CDR1 is SGHNT and CDR2 is YYREEE in the germline V gene (reference sequence). The CDR3 totals 12 residues. The V and J ends lost 3 bases and 4 bases respectively, with 8 bases between them.